The 8 T cell receptor beta chains below come from one sample, sequenced in a study of T cell responses to AZD1222 COVID-19 vaccine. This table comes from immunoSEQ multiplex PCR, and its TCRdb copy is limited to in-frame clones, with some not included. The table shows 100,000 to 150,000 clones, with about nine tenths occurring only once. The sequenced sample was peripheral blood, obtained on day 0 of AZD1222 vaccination. These receptors all stem from an adult in good health.

V is TRBV19 and J is TRBJ1-2; 7 bases map to TRBD1. Germline V CDR1 and CDR2: LNHDA, SQIVND (reference sequence). The V gene end was trimmed by 2 bases and the J gene end by 4 bases; junction bases not matched to a gene: 4. The length of the CDR3 is 14 residues. CDR3 amino acids: CASSITGVAYGYTF. CDR3 DNA: TGTGCCAGTAGTATAACAGGGGTTGCCTATGGCTACACCTTC.

V and J are TRBV9 and TRBJ1-3; 7 nucleotides line up with TRBD1. CDR3 length: 16 amino acids. After removal of 4 bases from V and 4 bases from J, the junction contained 11 bases not matched to a gene. Germline V gene sequence: CDR1 SGDLS, CDR2 YYNGEE. Here the CDR3 DNA reads TGTGCCAGCAGCCCATTTTCCGGGACAGTCGGAAACACCATATATTTT. Its translation: CASSPFSGTVGNTIYF.

The genes are TRBV4-1 and TRBJ2-1; a possible D gene is TRBD1 (5 bases). The CDR3 covers 17 residues. The V gene lost 1 base and the J gene lost 8 bases, with 21 bases spanning the gap. CDR1 MGHRA and CDR2 YSYEKL come from the germline V gene. The CDR3 DNA is TGCGCCAGCAGCCAAGCGTTCTCTACAGGTGGCCGGGATGAGCAGTTCTTC. Its translation is CASSQAFSTGGRDEQFF.

The chain links TRBV18 to TRBJ2-5; TRBD2 agrees at 7 bases. V dropped 6 bases and J dropped 2; count of bases not matched to a gene: 9. This CDR3 is built from 15 residues. CDR1 and CDR2 from the germline V gene are KGHSH and LQKENI. CDR3 nucleotides: TGTGCCAGCTCTGATAGCGGGCTCCGACAAGAGACCCAGTACTTC. As protein: CASSDSGLRQETQYF.

The V call is TRBV11-3, the J call TRBJ1-6; 8 nucleotides line up with TRBD1. CDR1 and CDR2 (germline): SGHNT, YENEEA. CDR3 length: 15 amino acids. V was pared by 5 bases and J by 6 bases, with 6 bases of the junction left unmatched. The CDR3 spells CASSAGGGGNSPLHF. For the CDR3, the DNA is TGTGCCAGCAGCGCAGGGGGCGGTGGTAATTCACCCCTCCACTTT.

This rearrangement joins TRBV9 to TRBJ1-6, with a possible D match to TRBD1 (6 bases). This CDR3 comprises 15 residues. Germline values: CDR1 SGDLS, CDR2 YYNGEE. Trimming took 3 bases from V and 8 from J, leaving 15 bases between them. The CDR3 bases are TGTGCCAGCAGCGCCGACAGGTCTCGGGATTCACCCCTCCACTTT. It translates to CASSADRSRDSPLHF.

V is TRBV9 and J is TRBJ1-2; D might be TRBD1 (5 bases). The CDR3 totals 14 residues. The V gene lost 2 bases and the J gene lost 8 bases, with 16 bases spanning the gap. In germline, CDR1 is SGDLS, CDR2 YYNGEE. CDR3 sequence: CASSVGGAAKGYTF. The DNA of the CDR3 is TGTGCCAGCAGCGTCGGCGGGGCGGCGAAAGGCTACACCTTC.

V and J are TRBV4-3 and TRBJ2-3; D unclear. Deletions cut 2 bases from V and 0 bases from J, with 9 bases between. This CDR3 is 15 amino acids long. Germline V gives CDR1 LGHNA, CDR2 YSLEER. This CDR3 is CASSQRYGSTDTQYF. The CDR3 DNA reads TGCGCCAGCAGCCAAAGATACGGGAGCACAGATACGCAGTATTTT.